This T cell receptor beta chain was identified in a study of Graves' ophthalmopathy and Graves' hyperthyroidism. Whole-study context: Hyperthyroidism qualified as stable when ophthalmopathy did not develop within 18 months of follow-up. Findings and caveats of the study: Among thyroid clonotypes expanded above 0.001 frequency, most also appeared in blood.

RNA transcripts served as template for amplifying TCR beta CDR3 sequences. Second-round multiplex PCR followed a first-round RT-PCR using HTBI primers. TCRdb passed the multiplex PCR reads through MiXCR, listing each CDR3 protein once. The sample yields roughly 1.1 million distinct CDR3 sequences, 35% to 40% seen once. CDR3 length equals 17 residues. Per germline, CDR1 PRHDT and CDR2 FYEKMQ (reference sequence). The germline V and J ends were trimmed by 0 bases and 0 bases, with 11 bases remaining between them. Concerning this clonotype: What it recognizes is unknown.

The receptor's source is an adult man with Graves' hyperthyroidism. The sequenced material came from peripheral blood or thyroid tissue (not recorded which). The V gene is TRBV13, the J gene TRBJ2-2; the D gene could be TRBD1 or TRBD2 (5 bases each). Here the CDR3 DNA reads TGTGCCAGCAGCTTAGGACCGGGACCCGCGAACACCGGGGAGCTGTTTTTT. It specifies CASSLGPGPANTGELFF.